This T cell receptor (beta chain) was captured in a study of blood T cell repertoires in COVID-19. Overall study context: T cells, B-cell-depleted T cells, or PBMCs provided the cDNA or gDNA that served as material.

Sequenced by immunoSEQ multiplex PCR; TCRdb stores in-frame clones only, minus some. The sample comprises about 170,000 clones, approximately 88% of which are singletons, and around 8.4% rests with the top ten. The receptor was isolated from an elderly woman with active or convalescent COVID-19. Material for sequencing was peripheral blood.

CDR3 in amino acids: CSTGQKTEAFF. The CDR3 nucleotides are TGCAGTACGGGACAGAAGACTGAAGCTTTCTTT. The chain is built from TRBV20-1 and TRBJ1-1; TRBD1 matches 7 bases. Unmatched junction bases numbered 5, after V lost 8 bases and J lost 5 bases. Germline CDR1 and CDR2: DFQATT and SNEGSKA (reference sequence). CDR3 size: 11 residues.